These 6 T cell receptor beta chains were sequenced from one sample in a study of CD8 T cells in ankylosing spondylitis. Via MiXCR, TCRdb re-called the 5' RACE reads, giving one row per CDR3 protein. The top ten clones hold 9.1% of a sample with fewer than 350,000 distinct CDR3 sequences, 11% of them seen once. The sample consisted of blood, either unsorted or a sorted T cell fraction (not recorded which). These receptors all stem from a female donor with ankylosing spondylitis or in good health (not recorded which).

This clonotype was counted at least ten times. The chain joins TRBV20-1 to TRBJ2-7; 9 nucleotides line up with TRBD2. The V gene end was trimmed by 3 bases and the J gene end by 3 bases; junction bases not matched to a gene: 9. This CDR3 has 15 amino acids. Germline assignment: CDR1 DFQATT and CDR2 SNEGSKA (reference sequence). CDR3 coding DNA: TGCAGTGCTAGTGATGCGGGAGGGCTAGTCTACGAGCAGTACTTC. Its protein product is CSASDAGGLVYEQYF.

In regard to this clonotype: Compared with germline, one end of the junction differs, possibly owing to a read error. V is TRBV2 and J is TRBJ2-2, with 15 bases fitting TRBD2. This CDR3 has 18 residues. The germline CDR1 and CDR2 sequences are SNHLY and FYNNEI. DNA of the CDR3: TGTGCCTGCAGCCGCCCGGGACTAGCGGGAGGAGGGACCGGGGAGCTGTTTTTT. Its protein product is CACSRPGLAGGGTGELFF.

This clonotype was counted at least ten times. This chain uses TRBV5-1 with TRBJ1-1; TRBD1 matches at 8 bases. The V gene end was trimmed by 1 base and the J gene end by 5 bases; junction bases not matched to a gene: 10. The CDR3 sequence is 16 residues long. Germline CDR1 and CDR2: SGHRS and YFSETQ. CDR3: CASSLLPGGVSTEAFF. The CDR3 DNA is TGCGCCAGCAGCTTGTTACCAGGGGGCGTCTCGACTGAAGCTTTCTTT. The full variable domain, rest sourced from reference TRBV5-1 and TRBJ1-1, is KAGVTQTPRYLIKTRGQQVTLSCSPISGHRSVSWYQQTPGQGLQFLFEYFSETQRNKGNFPGRFSGRQFSNSRSEMNVSTLELGDSALYLCASSLLPGGVSTEAFFGQGTRLTVV.

The chain links TRBV5-1 to TRBJ2-1, with 13 bases lining up with TRBD2. The germline gives CDR1 SGHRS, CDR2 YFSETQ. The CDR3 extends over 16 amino acids. Trimming removed 5 bases from V and 7 bases from J; junction bases left unmatched: 9. This chain's CDR3 is CASSLLLAGGPNEQFF. CDR3 coding DNA: TGCGCCAGCAGTCTTCTACTAGCGGGAGGGCCAAATGAGCAGTTCTTC.

This clonotype was seen at least ten times. The gene calls are TRBV7-2 and TRBJ2-7, with 7 bases lining up with TRBD2. CDR1 and CDR2 (germline): SGHTA, FQGNSA. Trimming cost V 5 bases and J 3 bases; bases outside gene matches: 7. CDR3 length: 14 amino acids. As DNA, the CDR3 is TGTGCCAGCAGCCTAAGCGGGGCAGTCTACGAGCAGTACTTC. Protein product: CASSLSGAVYEQYF.

This clonotype was found many times. CDR3 amino acids: CSAEESGIPYEQYF. The CDR3 DNA reads as TGCAGTGCGGAGGAGAGTGGGATTCCCTACGAGCAGTACTTC. This chain links TRBV20-1 with TRBJ2-7, with D maybe TRBD2 (5 bases). Germline lookup yields CDR1 DFQATT and CDR2 SNEGSKA (reference sequence). There are 14 residues in the CDR3. Trimming removed 6 bases at V and 2 bases at J, with 17 bases between.